The sequence of this T cell receptor beta chain was determined in a study of cytomegalovirus exposure and HLA in healthy donors. Study-level information: Earlier results showed roughly 110 million unique TCR beta sequences derived from approximately 170 million T cells.

It was with 60 Vbeta and 13 Jbeta primers that the PCR ran. Using immunoSEQ multiplex PCR, the repertoire was profiled, and TCRdb retains in-frame clones only, with some absent. The sample lists about 100,000 clones; approximately 81% were seen once. Germline CDR1 reads ENHRY; CDR2 reads SYGVKD. This CDR3 spans 16 amino acids. The trim removed 4 bases at V and 7 bases at J, leaving 15 bases unmatched. This clone was counted only a few times. The specimen was PBMCs. The sequence came from a female donor in good health and CMV-seropositive. The chain recombines TRBV10-3 with TRBJ1-2; TRBD1 aligns across 7 bases. CDR3 residues: CAISGGVGGGVAGYTF. CDR3 DNA: TGTGCCATCAGTGGGGGGGTTGGAGGGGGCGTTGCTGGCTACACCTTC.